This entry lists 8 T cell receptor beta chains sequenced from one sample in a study of response to subunit inactivated influenza vaccine. One entry per CDR3 protein results from TCRdb running MiXCR on the RT-PCR reads. The table records roughly 500,000 distinct CDR3 sequences, 25% of them present only once. Sequencing used CD4+ T cells sorted from PBMCs, obtained about 5 days after vaccination. The source of these receptors is a man in his fifties who received an inactivated influenza vaccine.

V gene TRBV5-1 combines with J gene TRBJ2-5, with D tentatively TRBD2 (6 bases). Germline V lookup: CDR1 SGHRS, CDR2 YFSETQ. Trimming removed 5 bases from V and 2 bases from J, with 16 bases in between. The CDR3 extends over 15 amino acids. This chain's CDR3 is CASRFGGNLQETQYF. DNA of the CDR3: TGCGCCAGCAGATTTGGCGGGAACCTTCAAGAGACCCAGTACTTC.

There are a few counts of this clonotype. V gene TRBV20-1 combines with J gene TRBJ2-2; D assignment may be TRBD1 or TRBD2 (6 bases each). The CDR3 spans 13 residues. Trimming shortened V by 3 bases and J by 4 bases, and 9 bases separated the two germline ends. Germline-derived CDR1 and CDR2 are DFQATT and SNEGSKA (reference sequence). CDR3 protein: CSARPGATGELFF. CDR3 in DNA: TGCAGTGCTAGGCCGGGGGCCACCGGGGAGCTGTTTTTT.

This rearrangement joins TRBV12-3 or TRBV12-4 to TRBJ2-1; 11 bases are a match to TRBD2. V shed 6 bases, J shed 14 bases, and the junction held 18 bases outside the gene matches. The CDR3 consists of 16 residues. The CDR3: CASSDSRGSGGAVEFF. For the CDR3, the DNA is TGTGCCAGCAGCGACAGCCGGGGTAGCGGGGGGGCGGTCGAGTTCTTC.

This clonotype was recorded a few times. The chain joins TRBV12-3 or TRBV12-4 to TRBJ1-1; no definite D call. Between the trimmed V and J ends, which lost 3 bases and 1 base, there was a span of 15 bases. This CDR3 is 16 amino acids long. The CDR3 nucleotides are TGTGCCAGCAGTTTGTCCATGGAGTCCCGGAACACTGAAGCTTTCTTT. It codes for CASSLSMESRNTEAFF.

The rearrangement links TRBV5-1 to TRBJ2-1, with TRBD2 identical over 11 bases. The CDR3 runs 16 residues. The germline V gene has CDR1 SGHRS and CDR2 YFSETQ. Trimming removed 0 bases from V and 4 bases from J; junction bases left unmatched: 3. Here the CDR3 DNA reads TGCGCCAGCAGCTTGGCCGGGACTAGCGGATACAATGAGCAGTTCTTC. It codes for CASSLAGTSGYNEQFF.

The chain links TRBV6-1 to TRBJ2-5; TRBD1 or TRBD2 may be the D gene (5 bases each). V lost 11 bases and J lost 4, with 17 bases in between. This CDR3 is 13 amino acids long. The germline V gene encodes CDR1 MNHNS and CDR2 SASEGT. CDR3 sequence: CAAAGSSVETQYF. The CDR3 nucleotides read TGTGCCGCGGCAGGGAGTTCGGTAGAGACCCAGTACTTC.

This chain connects TRBV20-1 to TRBJ2-3; TRBD1 matches 9 bases. V lost 7 bases, J lost 3 bases, and 8 bases stayed unmatched. The germline CDR1 and CDR2 sequences are DFQATT and SNEGSKA (reference sequence). This CDR3 has 14 amino acids. The CDR3 DNA reads as TGCAGTGTTACAGACAGGGGGAGGACAGATACGCAGTATTTT. As protein: CSVTDRGRTDTQYF.

The rearrangement links TRBV5-1 to TRBJ2-5; TRBD2 matches 11 bases. CDR1 SGHRS and CDR2 YFSETQ come from the germline V gene. CDR3 size: 15 residues. V was pared by 0 bases and J by 5 bases, with 3 bases of the junction left unmatched. The CDR3 is CASSLELAGDETQYF. In DNA form, the CDR3 reads TGCGCCAGCAGCTTGGAACTAGCGGGAGATGAGACCCAGTACTTC.